This T cell receptor (beta chain) was identified during a study of blood T cells in healthy people across ages. General study results and limits: Measured against age, TCR beta diversity per million T cells decreased in a roughly linear manner. More naive CD4+ cells and higher diversity were found in long-lived than in aged donors.

A word on this clonotype: As yet, its antigen is unknown. One end of the junction does not line up with germline, which may come from a read error.

A second PCR, run for about 6 to 11 cycles, used a sample-barcoded 5' primer plus a J-beta primer mix. TCRdb fed the 5' RACE reads into MiXCR, producing one record per CDR3 protein. The sample shows 1.5 million to 2 million distinct CDR3 sequences, roughly 43% of them seen only once. The CDR3 is 15 amino acids. Per sample, extraction of total RNA gave at least 5.5 micrograms in every case. This chain joins TRBV12-3 or TRBV12-4 and TRBJ2-1; D not certain. This TCR was recovered from a human donor in good health. The specimen sequenced was blood. The CDR3 region is CAGSLDGSSYNEQFF. CDR3 DNA: TGTGCCGGCAGTTTAGACGGCAGCTCCTACAATGAGCAGTTCTTC.